Shown below are 17 T cell receptor beta chains from a single sample sequenced in a study of Graves' ophthalmopathy and Graves' hyperthyroidism. RNA served as the template for amplifying TCR beta CDR3 regions. HTBI-primed first-round RT-PCR preceded second-round multiplex PCR. In TCRdb, the multiplex PCR reads were re-called with MiXCR into one record per CDR3 protein. The sample carries approximately 380,000 distinct CDR3 sequences, over 20% recorded once. Sequencing was carried out using peripheral blood. These receptors originate from a woman in her late teens or twenties with stable Graves' hyperthyroidism.

Many counts were recorded for this clonotype. This chain uses TRBV7-9 with TRBJ1-5; 9 positions match TRBD1. Trimming cost V 5 bases and J 1 base; bases outside gene matches: 3. The CDR3 length is 15 residues. The germline V gene encodes CDR1 SEHNR and CDR2 FQNEAQ (reference sequence). CDR3 bases: TGTGCCAGCAGCCGGGGACAGGGAAGCAATCAGCCCCAGCATTTT. It codes for CASSRGQGSNQPQHF.

This clonotype occurred many times. The chain combines TRBV7-2 with TRBJ2-7; no reliable D call. Trimming shortened V by 1 base and J by 2 bases, and 9 bases separated the two germline ends. Germline CDR1 reads SGHTA; CDR2 reads FQGNSA. The CDR3 has 14 amino acids. For the CDR3, the DNA is TGTGCCAGCAGCTTAGGCTCTAACGCCTACGAGCAGTACTTC. It specifies CASSLGSNAYEQYF.

This clonotype was seen repeatedly, ten times or more. V gene TRBV24-1 combines with J gene TRBJ1-2; D perhaps matches TRBD1 (6 bases). The CDR3 runs 14 residues. Germline-derived CDR1 and CDR2 are KGHDR and SFDVKD. Trimming took 3 bases from V and 4 from J, leaving 11 bases between them. The CDR3 spells CATSDTQGTYGYTF. For the CDR3, the DNA is TGTGCCACCAGTGATACACAGGGTACCTATGGCTACACCTTC.

Only a few counts were recorded for this clonotype. The V and J genes are TRBV4-1 and TRBJ2-2; 7 nucleotides line up with TRBD2. The CDR3 runs to 16 residues. The V segment lost 3 bases and the J segment 1 base; nucleotides outside the gene matches: 5. Per germline, CDR1 MGHRA and CDR2 YSYEKL. The CDR3 DNA is TGCGCCAGCAGCCATTACCGCGGGAGGAACACCGGGGAGCTGTTTTTT. Its translation: CASSHYRGRNTGELFF.

The chain employs TRBV7-9 and TRBJ2-7; possible D gene TRBD1, 6 bases. The V gene's germline CDR1 is SEHNR and CDR2 FQNEAQ (reference sequence). The CDR3 spans 15 residues. Trimming took off 0 bases at V and 4 bases at J, with 13 bases between the two ends. The CDR3 DNA reads as TGTGCCAGCAGCTTAGCTGGAACAGGGCCTTACGAGCAGTACTTC. Encoded protein: CASSLAGTGPYEQYF. The full variable domain, completed using reference TRBV7-9 and TRBJ2-7, is DTGVSQNPRHKITKRGQNVTFRCDPISEHNRLYWYRQTLGQGPEFLTYFQNEAQLEKSRLLSDRFSAERPKGSFSTLEIQRTEQGDSAMYLCASSLAGTGPYEQYFGPGTRLTVT.

The chain carries TRBV4-1 and TRBJ1-1; tentatively, D is TRBD1 (6 bases). In germline, CDR1 is MGHRA, CDR2 YSYEKL. The CDR3 covers 14 residues. Trimming pared 2 bases from V and 5 bases from J, leaving 12 bases between. The CDR3 loop reads CASSQPRQGTEAFF. Here the CDR3 DNA reads TGCGCCAGCAGCCAACCCCGGCAGGGGACTGAAGCTTTCTTT.

This chain connects TRBV5-1 to TRBJ2-2; the D gene is possibly TRBD1 (6 bases). V was shortened by 4 bases and J by 4 bases, with 14 bases between the two germline ends. Germline assignment: CDR1 SGHRS and CDR2 YFSETQ. CDR3 length equals 15 residues. CDR3 region: CASSLRGSSTGELFF. CDR3 sequence (DNA): TGCGCCAGCAGCCTGAGGGGGTCGAGCACCGGGGAGCTGTTTTTT. Using reference TRBV5-1 and TRBJ2-2 for the parts outside the CDR3, the full variable domain is KAGVTQTPRYLIKTRGQQVTLSCSPISGHRSVSWYQQTPGQGLQFLFEYFSETQRNKGNFPGRFSGRQFSNSRSEMNVSTLELGDSALYLCASSLRGSSTGELFFGEGSRLTVL.

This clonotype was detected ten times or more. V and J are TRBV19 and TRBJ1-2; TRBD1 aligns across 12 bases. The CDR3 is made up of 15 amino acids. Germline CDR1 reads LNHDA; CDR2 reads SQIVND (reference sequence). Trimming cost V 5 bases and J 5 bases; bases outside gene matches: 6. The CDR3, as DNA: TGTGCCAGTAGTTCACCGGGACAGGGGGCGTATGGCTACACCTTC. It encodes CASSSPGQGAYGYTF.

The table lists this clonotype with many counts. This chain connects TRBV9 to TRBJ1-6; D possibly corresponds to TRBD1 (6 bases). This CDR3 is built from 15 residues. The germline gives CDR1 SGDLS, CDR2 YYNGEE. Trimming took off 4 bases at V and 10 bases at J, with 18 bases between the two ends. CDR3 DNA sequence: TGTGCCAGCAGCCCCCCGGGGGCGGGGCCGTCACCCCTCCACTTT. It is translated as CASSPPGAGPSPLHF. Filled out from reference TRBV9 and TRBJ1-6, the complete variable domain reads DSGVTQTPKHLITATGQRVTLRCSPRSGDLSVYWYQQSLDQGLQFLIQYYNGEERAKGNILERFSAQQFPDLHSELNLSSLELGDSALYFCASSPPGAGPSPLHFGNGTRLTVT.

The rearrangement uses TRBV7-9 and TRBJ2-6, with D uncertain. This CDR3 is built from 15 residues. In germline, CDR1 is SEHNR, CDR2 FQNEAQ (reference sequence). Trimming took 4 bases from V and 1 from J, leaving 8 bases between them. The chain's CDR3 is CASSSSTSGANVLTF. In DNA form, the CDR3 reads TGTGCCAGCAGCTCCTCGACATCTGGGGCCAACGTCCTGACTTTC.

This clonotype was picked up many times. V gene TRBV19 combines with J gene TRBJ1-1, with 9 nucleotides matching TRBD1. Germline loops: CDR1 LNHDA, CDR2 SQIVND (reference sequence). Germline trimming cut 3 bases from V and 1 base from J; bases unmatched to any gene: 0. CDR3 length equals 14 residues. DNA of the CDR3: TGTGCCAGTAGTATGGGACAGGGGAACACTGAAGCTTTCTTT. Translated, it gives CASSMGQGNTEAFF.

This clonotype was found many times. The chain uses TRBV7-3 and TRBJ2-7, with 8 bases lining up with TRBD2. The germline V gene has CDR1 SGHTA and CDR2 FQGTGA. The CDR3 totals 15 residues. V trimming: 5 bases; J trimming: 3 bases; junction bases outside the gene matches: 9. Here the CDR3 DNA reads TGTGCCAGCAGCAGAAACCCCGGGACTAGCTACGAGCAGTACTTC. Amino acid sequence: CASSRNPGTSYEQYF.

The genes are TRBV6-1 and TRBJ1-1, with 8 bases fitting TRBD1. Looked up from germline, CDR1 is MNHNS and CDR2 is SASEGT. This CDR3 region has 12 residues. The V segment lost 6 bases and the J segment 8 bases; nucleotides outside the gene matches: 5. The CDR3 sequence: CASSFDRGEAFF. In DNA form, the CDR3 reads TGTGCCAGCAGCTTTGACAGGGGAGAAGCTTTCTTT.

This clonotype was counted ten times or more. The chain employs TRBV20-1 and TRBJ1-2; 9 bases agree with TRBD1. The CDR3 totals 13 residues. V dropped 3 bases and J dropped 6; count of bases not matched to a gene: 5. Germline V lookup: CDR1 DFQATT, CDR2 SNEGSKA (reference sequence). This chain's CDR3 is CSARHRGPDGYTF. Here the CDR3 DNA reads TGCAGTGCTAGGCACAGGGGGCCAGATGGCTACACCTTC.

Many counts were recorded for this clonotype. The chain is built from TRBV25-1 and TRBJ1-5; 8 bases line up with TRBD1. The junction had 5 bases not matched to a gene; V was cut back by 3 bases and J by 7 bases. Germline assignment: CDR1 MGHDK and CDR2 SYGVNS. The CDR3 length is 14 residues. CDR3 sequence reads: CASSDGQGRQPQHF. The CDR3 region has the DNA TGTGCCAGCAGTGACGGACAGGGTCGACAGCCCCAGCATTTT.

In this sample, this clonotype turned up many times. The chain has TRBV12-3 or TRBV12-4 and TRBJ1-5; perhaps TRBD1 as D (5 bases). V gave up 6 bases and J gave up 6 bases, with 15 bases separating them. The CDR3 consists of 14 residues. The CDR3 is CASSPAQGGQPQHF. The CDR3 DNA reads TGTGCCAGCAGCCCCGCTCAGGGTGGTCAGCCCCAGCATTTT.

This clonotype was recorded at least ten times. The chain carries TRBV7-2 and TRBJ2-5; D unclear. This CDR3 contains 13 residues. Germline V gene sequence: CDR1 SGHTA, CDR2 FQGNSA. V was pared by 2 bases and J by 2 bases, with 6 bases between. This CDR3 reads CASSLPEQETQYF. DNA of the CDR3: TGTGCCAGCAGCTTACCAGAACAAGAGACCCAGTACTTC. The full variable domain, its missing parts supplied by reference TRBV7-2 and TRBJ2-5, is GAGVSQSPSNKVTEKGKDVELRCDPISGHTALYWYRQSLGQGLEFLIYFQGNSAPDKSGLPSDRFSAERTGGSVSTLTIQRTQQEDSAVYLCASSLPEQETQYFGPGTRLLVL.